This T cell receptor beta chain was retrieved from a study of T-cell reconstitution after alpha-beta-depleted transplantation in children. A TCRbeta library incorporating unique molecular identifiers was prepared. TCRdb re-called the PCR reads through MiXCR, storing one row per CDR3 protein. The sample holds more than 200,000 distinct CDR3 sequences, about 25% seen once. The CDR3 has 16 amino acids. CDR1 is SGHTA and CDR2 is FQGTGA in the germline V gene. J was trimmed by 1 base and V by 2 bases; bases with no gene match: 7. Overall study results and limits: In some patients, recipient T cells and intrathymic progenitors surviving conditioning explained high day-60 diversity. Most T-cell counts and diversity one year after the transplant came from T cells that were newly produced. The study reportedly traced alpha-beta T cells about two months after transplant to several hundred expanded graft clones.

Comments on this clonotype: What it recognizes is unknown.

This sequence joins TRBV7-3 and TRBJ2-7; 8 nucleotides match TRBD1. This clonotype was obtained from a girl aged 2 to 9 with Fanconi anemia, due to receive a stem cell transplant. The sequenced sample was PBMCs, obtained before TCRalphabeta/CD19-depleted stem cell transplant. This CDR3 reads CASSLYETGESYEQYF. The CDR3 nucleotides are TGTGCCAGCAGCTTATATGAGACAGGGGAATCCTACGAGCAGTACTTC.